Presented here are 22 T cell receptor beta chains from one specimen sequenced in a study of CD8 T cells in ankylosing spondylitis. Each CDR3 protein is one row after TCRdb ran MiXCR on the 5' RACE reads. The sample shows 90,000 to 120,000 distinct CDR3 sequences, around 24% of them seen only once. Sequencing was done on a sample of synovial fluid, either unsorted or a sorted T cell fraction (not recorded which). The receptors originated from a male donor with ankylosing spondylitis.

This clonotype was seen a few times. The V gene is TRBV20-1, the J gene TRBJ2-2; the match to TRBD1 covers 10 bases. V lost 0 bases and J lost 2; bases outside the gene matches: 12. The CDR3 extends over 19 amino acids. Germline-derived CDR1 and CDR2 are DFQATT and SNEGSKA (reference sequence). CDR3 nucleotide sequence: TGCAGTGCTAGAGATCTTCGGACAGGGGGAAGTCTAAACACCGGGGAGCTGTTTTTT. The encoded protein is CSARDLRTGGSLNTGELFF.

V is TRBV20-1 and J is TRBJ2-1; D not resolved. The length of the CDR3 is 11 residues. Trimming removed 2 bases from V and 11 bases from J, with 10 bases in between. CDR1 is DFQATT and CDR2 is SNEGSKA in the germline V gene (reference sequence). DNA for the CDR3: TGCAGTGCTAGACCGACGGTAAAGCAGTTCTTC. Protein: CSARPTVKQFF.

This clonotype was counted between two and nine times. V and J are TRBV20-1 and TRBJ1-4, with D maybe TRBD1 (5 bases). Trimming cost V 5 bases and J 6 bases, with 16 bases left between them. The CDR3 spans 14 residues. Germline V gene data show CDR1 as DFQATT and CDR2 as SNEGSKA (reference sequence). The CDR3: CSALAGTRHEKLFF. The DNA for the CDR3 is TGCAGTGCTCTGGCCGGGACCAGACATGAAAAACTGTTTTTT.

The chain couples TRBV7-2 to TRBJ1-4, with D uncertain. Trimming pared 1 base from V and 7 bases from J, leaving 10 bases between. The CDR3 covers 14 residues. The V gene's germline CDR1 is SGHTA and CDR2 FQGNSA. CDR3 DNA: TGTGCCAGCAGCTTAGAAGAGGGTCGTGAAAAACTGTTTTTT. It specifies CASSLEEGREKLFF.

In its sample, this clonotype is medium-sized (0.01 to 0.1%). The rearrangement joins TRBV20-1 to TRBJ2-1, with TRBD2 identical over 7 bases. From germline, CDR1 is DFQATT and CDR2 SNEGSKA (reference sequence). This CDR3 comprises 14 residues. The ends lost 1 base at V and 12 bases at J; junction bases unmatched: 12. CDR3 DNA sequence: TGCAGTGCTAGAGTCGTGGCTAGCGGTATTGGGCAGTTCTTC. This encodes CSARVVASGIGQFF.

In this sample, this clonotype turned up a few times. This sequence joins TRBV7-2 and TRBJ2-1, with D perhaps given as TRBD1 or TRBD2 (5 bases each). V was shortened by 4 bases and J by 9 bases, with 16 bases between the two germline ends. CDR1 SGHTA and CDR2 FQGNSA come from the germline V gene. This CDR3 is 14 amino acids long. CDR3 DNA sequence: TGTGCCAGCAGCTCGGGTAGGGGACGTTTTGAGCAGTTCTTC. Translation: CASSSGRGRFEQFF.

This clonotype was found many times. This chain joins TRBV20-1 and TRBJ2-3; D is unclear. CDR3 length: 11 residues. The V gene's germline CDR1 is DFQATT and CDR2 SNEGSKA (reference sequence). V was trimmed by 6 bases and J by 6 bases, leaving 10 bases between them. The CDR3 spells CSAEHEDTQYF. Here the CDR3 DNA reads TGCAGTGCCGAGCACGAGGATACGCAGTATTTT.

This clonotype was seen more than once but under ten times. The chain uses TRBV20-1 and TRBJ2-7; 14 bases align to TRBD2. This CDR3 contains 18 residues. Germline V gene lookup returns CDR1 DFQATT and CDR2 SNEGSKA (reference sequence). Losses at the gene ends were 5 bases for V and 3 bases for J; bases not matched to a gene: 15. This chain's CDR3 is CSARAGLAGVRGLYEQYF. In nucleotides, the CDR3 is TGCAGTGCTCGCGCGGGACTAGCGGGAGTAAGGGGCCTCTACGAGCAGTACTTC.

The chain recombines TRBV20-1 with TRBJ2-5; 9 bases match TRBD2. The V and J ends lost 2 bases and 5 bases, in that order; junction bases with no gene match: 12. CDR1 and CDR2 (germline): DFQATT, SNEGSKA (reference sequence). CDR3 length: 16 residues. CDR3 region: CSARTRTSAPWETQYF. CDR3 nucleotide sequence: TGCAGTGCTAGAACCCGGACTAGCGCCCCTTGGGAGACCCAGTACTTC.

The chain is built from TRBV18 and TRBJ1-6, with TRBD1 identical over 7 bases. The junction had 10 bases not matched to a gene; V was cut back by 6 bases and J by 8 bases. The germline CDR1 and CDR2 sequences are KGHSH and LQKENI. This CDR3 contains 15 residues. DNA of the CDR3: TGTGCCAGCTCGTCAGGTTCAGGGGGTGATTCACCCCTCCACTTT. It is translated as CASSSGSGGDSPLHF.

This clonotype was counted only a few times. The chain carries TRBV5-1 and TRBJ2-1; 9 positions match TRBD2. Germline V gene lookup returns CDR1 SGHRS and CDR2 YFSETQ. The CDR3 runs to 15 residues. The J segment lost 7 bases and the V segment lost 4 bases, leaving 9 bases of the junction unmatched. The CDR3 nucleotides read TGCGCCAGCAGCAAGGGACTAGCATCCCTTAATGAGCAGTTCTTC. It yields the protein CASSKGLASLNEQFF.

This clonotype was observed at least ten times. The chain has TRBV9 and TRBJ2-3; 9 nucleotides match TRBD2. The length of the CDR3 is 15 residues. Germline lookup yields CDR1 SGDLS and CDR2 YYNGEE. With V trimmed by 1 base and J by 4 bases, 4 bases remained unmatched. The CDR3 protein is CASSVISGSSDTQYF. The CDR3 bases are TGTGCCAGCAGCGTAATTAGCGGGAGCTCAGATACGCAGTATTTT.

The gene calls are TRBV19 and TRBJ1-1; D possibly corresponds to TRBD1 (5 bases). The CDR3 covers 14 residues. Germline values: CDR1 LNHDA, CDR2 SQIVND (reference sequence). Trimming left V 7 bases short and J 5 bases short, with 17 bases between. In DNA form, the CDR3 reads TGTGCCAGTAATAAGGCGCAGGGCTGGACTGAAGCTTTCTTT. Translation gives CASNKAQGWTEAFF.

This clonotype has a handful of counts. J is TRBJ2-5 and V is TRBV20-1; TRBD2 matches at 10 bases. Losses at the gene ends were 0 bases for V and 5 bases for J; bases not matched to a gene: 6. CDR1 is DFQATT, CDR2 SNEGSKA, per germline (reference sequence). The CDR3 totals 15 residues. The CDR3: CSARDPSGSGETQYF. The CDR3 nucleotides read TGCAGTGCTAGAGATCCTAGCGGGAGTGGGGAGACCCAGTACTTC.

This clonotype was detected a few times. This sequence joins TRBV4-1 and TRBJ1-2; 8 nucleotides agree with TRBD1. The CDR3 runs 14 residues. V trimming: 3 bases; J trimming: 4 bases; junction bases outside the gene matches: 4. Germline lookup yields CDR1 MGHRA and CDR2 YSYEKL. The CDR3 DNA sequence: TGCGCCAGCAGCCATGCGGGACAGGCCTATGGCTACACCTTC. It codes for CASSHAGQAYGYTF.

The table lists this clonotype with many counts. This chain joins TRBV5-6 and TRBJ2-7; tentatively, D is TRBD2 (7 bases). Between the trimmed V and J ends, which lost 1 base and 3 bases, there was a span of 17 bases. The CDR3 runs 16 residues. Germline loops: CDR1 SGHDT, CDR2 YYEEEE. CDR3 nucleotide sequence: TGTGCCAGCAGCTTGTGGGGGAGGGGGGGACTCTACGAGCAGTACTTC. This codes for CASSLWGRGGLYEQYF.

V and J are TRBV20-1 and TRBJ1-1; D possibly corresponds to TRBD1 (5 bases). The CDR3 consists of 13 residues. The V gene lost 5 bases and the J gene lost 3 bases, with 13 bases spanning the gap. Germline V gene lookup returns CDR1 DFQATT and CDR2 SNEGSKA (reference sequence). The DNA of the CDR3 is TGCAGTGCTCCCCAGGGAAGTGACACTGAAGCTTTCTTT. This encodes CSAPQGSDTEAFF.

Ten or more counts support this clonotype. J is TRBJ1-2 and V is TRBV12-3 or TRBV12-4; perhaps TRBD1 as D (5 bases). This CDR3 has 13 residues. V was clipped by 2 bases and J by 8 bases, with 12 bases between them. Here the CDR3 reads CASSLRQSYGYTF. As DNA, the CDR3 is TGTGCCAGCAGTTTAAGACAGTCCTACGGCTACACCTTC.

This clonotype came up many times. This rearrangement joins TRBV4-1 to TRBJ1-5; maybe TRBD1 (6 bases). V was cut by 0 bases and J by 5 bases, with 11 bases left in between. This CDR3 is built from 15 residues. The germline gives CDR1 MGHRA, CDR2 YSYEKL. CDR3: CASSQDEGGHQPQHF. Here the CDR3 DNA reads TGCGCCAGCAGCCAAGATGAGGGGGGACATCAGCCCCAGCATTTT.

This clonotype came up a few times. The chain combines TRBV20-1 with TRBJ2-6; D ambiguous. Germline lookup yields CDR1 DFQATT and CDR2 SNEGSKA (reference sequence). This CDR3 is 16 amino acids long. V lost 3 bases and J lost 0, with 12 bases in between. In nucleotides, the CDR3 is TGCAGTGCTAGTAACGGCCCGACCTCTGGGGCCAACGTCCTGACTTTC. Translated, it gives CSASNGPTSGANVLTF.

The CDR3 region has the DNA TGTGCCAGCAGCAACGGGATGCGAGTCAACAATGAGCAGTTCTTC. Translating gives CASSNGMRVNNEQFF. J is TRBJ2-1 and V is TRBV7-9; TRBD2 is a possible D gene (5 bases). The germline V and J ends were trimmed by 5 bases and 5 bases, with 16 bases remaining between them. Germline values: CDR1 SEHNR, CDR2 FQNEAQ (reference sequence). This CDR3 has 15 amino acids. The variable domain in full, with the rest retrieved from reference TRBV7-9 and TRBJ2-1, is DTGVSQNPRHKITKRGQNVTFRCDPISEHNRLYWYRQTLGQGPEFLTYFQNEAQLEKSRLLSDRFSAERPKGSFSTLEIQRTEQGDSAMYLCASSNGMRVNNEQFFGPGTRLTVL.

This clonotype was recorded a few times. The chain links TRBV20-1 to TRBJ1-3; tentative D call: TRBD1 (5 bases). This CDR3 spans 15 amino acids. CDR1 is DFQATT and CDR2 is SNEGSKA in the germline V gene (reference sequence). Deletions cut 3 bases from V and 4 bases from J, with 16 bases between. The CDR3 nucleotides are TGCAGTGCTAGTGGGGCAGGGAACTTCGGAAACACCATATATTTT. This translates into CSASGAGNFGNTIYF.